This T cell receptor (beta chain) derives from a study of T cell clonality in common variable immunodeficiency. Notes on the study in general: The cause of increased CVID clonality remains unclear without subpopulation sequencing.

Most patients and controls had Caucasian heritage. Sequenced by immunoSEQ multiplex PCR; TCRdb stores in-frame clones only, minus some. The sample counts tens of thousands of clones, none seen once; the ten largest own over 1.5%. The germline V gene encodes CDR1 SGHRS and CDR2 YFSETQ. V was pared by 2 bases and J by 2 bases, with 5 bases of the junction left unmatched. This CDR3 spans 15 amino acids. This clone was observed at least ten times. No antigen is known for it. The CDR3 extends 3 residues past the end of the read, so its final part is completed from the germline J gene. Specimen: peripheral blood mononuclear cells. This TCR was sampled from a person aged 18 to 70 in good health. V usage is TRBV5-1 and J usage is TRBJ2-7; 9 positions match TRBD2. The CDR3 bases that were read are TGCGCCAGCAGCTTAAATAGCGGGAGCACCTACGAG. The encoded protein is CASSLNSGSTYE. The entire CDR3 protein is CASSLNSGSTYEQYF.